This T cell receptor (beta chain) was recovered during a study of blood T cell repertoires in COVID-19. The V end was cut by 3 bases, the J end by 9 bases, with 11 bases between. Looked up from germline, CDR1 is LNHDA and CDR2 is SQIVND (reference sequence). The CDR3 length is 13 residues. As handled by the study authors: Reference gene primer amplification yielded estimated nucleated cell counts. The data were produced by immunoSEQ multiplex PCR, yet TCRdb's version contains in-frame clones alone and is incomplete. The V and J calls and clone size were taken over from that table, and D and trimming were inferred from the DNA. The table records just over 300,000 clones, approximately 90% of them present only once.

Sequencing input: peripheral blood. The chain employs TRBV19 and TRBJ1-4; D might be TRBD1 (6 bases). This TCR derives from a man aged 18 to 29 with active or convalescent COVID-19. The CDR3 DNA reads as TGTGCCAGTAGTATTTTTACAGGGCAAAAACTGTTTTTT. This codes for CASSIFTGQKLFF.